This section outlines one T cell receptor beta chain sequence together with its context. What it recognizes is unknown. UMI-labeled 5' RACE was the method by which TCR beta libraries were made. Using the 5' RACE reads, TCRdb records one entry per CDR3 protein without DNA. The table gives roughly 16,000 distinct CDR3 sequences; the top ten clones make up about 5.6% of it. The sample originates from a study of human CD8 memory T cell subsets. Among CD8+ T cells, the stem-like memory population (TSTEM) was CCR7+ PD-1- TIGIT-. Negative magnetic selection enriched total CD8+ T cells. Study results and caveats: Estimates that used Chao1 suggested higher diversity in stem-like memory T cells than in precursor exhausted T cells.

Sequencing input: CD8+ stem-like memory T cells (TSCM and TCM) sorted from PBMCs. Subset noted: stem-like memory CD8 T cells (TSTEM), CCR7+ PD-1- TIGIT-. The TCR was taken from a human donor in good health.

The chain's CDR3 is CASSQVPGQRGMNTEAFF. This chain uses TRBV4-1 with TRBJ1-1. Germline CDR1 is MGHRA and CDR2 is YSYEKL. The CDR3 totals 18 residues.